Given below is one T cell receptor beta chain in context. Other DNA sequences in the sample encode the same CDR3. The protocol was immunoSEQ multiplex PCR, while the TCRdb copy is restricted to in-frame clones and leaves out a portion. The data contain about 120,000 clones, approximately 90% of them singletons. Germline-derived CDR1 and CDR2 are SGHRS and YFSETQ. This CDR3 is 15 amino acids long. V lost 0 bases, J lost 3 bases, and 3 bases stayed unmatched. The data originate from a study of cytomegalovirus exposure and HLA in healthy donors. The receptor's source is a woman in her late teens or twenties in good health and CMV-seropositive. Sequenced input: PBMCs. The genes are TRBV5-1 and TRBJ2-1; 7 bases agree with TRBD1. The CDR3 DNA sequence: TGCGCCAGCAGCTTGGGGACAGGAAACTACAATGAGCAGTTCTTC. Translation gives CASSLGTGNYNEQFF.